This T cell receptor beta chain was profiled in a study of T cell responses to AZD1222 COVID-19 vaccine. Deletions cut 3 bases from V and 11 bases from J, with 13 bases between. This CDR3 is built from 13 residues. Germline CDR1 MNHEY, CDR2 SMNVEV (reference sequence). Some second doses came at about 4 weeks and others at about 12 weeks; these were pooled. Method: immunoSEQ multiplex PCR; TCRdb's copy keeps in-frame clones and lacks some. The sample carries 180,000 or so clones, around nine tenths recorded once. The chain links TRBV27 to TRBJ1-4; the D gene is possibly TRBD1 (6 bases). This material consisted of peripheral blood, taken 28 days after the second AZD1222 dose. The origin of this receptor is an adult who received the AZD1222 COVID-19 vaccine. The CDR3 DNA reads TGTGCCAGCAGTTTCTCAGAGGGGGGGAAACTGTTTTTT. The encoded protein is CASSFSEGGKLFF.